The 9 T cell receptor beta chains presented below share a single source sample, sequenced in a study of blood T cell repertoires in COVID-19 (dated by TCRdb to about 2020). The library was produced with the immunoSEQ multiplex PCR assay. Not all clones reach the TCRdb copy of this immuneACCESS table, which keeps in-frame sequences only. Checked studies attribute under half of the gap to unresolved V genes and leave the rest unexplained. This sample gives 35,000 or so clones in total; around nine tenths of them show up just once. 6% to 7% of the sample lies in the top ten. What was sequenced was peripheral blood. The source is a human donor in a cohort sampled during active COVID-19.

The rearrangement uses TRBV2 and TRBJ2-3; 9 bases align to TRBD2. From germline, CDR1 is SNHLY and CDR2 FYNNEI. The trim removed 4 bases at V and 1 base at J, leaving 3 bases unmatched. The CDR3 is 15 amino acids. This chain's CDR3 is CASSALAGGTDTQYF. The CDR3 nucleotides read TGTGCCAGCAGTGCCTTAGCGGGAGGCACAGATACGCAGTATTTT.

The CDR3 DNA reads TGTGCCAGCGCTCACGGGACAAGTCGGGAAAAACTGTTTTTT. Amino acids: CASAHGTSREKLFF. The J gene is TRBJ1-4, the V gene TRBV28; tentative D call: TRBD1 (6 bases). Germline lookup yields CDR1 MDHEN and CDR2 SYDVKM. This CDR3 has 14 amino acids. Trimming took off 8 bases at V and 8 bases at J, with 18 bases between the two ends.

V and J are TRBV7-9 and TRBJ2-7, with TRBD2 matching 8 bases. V lost 2 bases to trimming and J lost 3 bases; unmatched junction nucleotides: 3. The germline gives CDR1 SEHNR, CDR2 FQNEAQ (reference sequence). The CDR3 is 14 residues long. The CDR3 is CASSLSGRFYEQYF. The CDR3, as DNA: TGTGCCAGCAGCTTAAGCGGGAGATTCTACGAGCAGTACTTC.

This chain connects TRBV5-1 to TRBJ2-1, with 14 bases aligning to TRBD2. The length of the CDR3 is 15 residues. Losses at the gene ends were 5 bases for V and 8 bases for J; bases not matched to a gene: 6. Germline loops: CDR1 SGHRS, CDR2 YFSETQ. CDR3 sequence: CASSSGTSGRHEQFF. The CDR3 bases are TGCGCCAGCAGTTCCGGGACTAGCGGGAGACATGAGCAGTTCTTC.

The J gene is TRBJ2-5, the V gene TRBV12-3 or TRBV12-4; 7 bases match TRBD1. This CDR3 has 12 amino acids. J gave up 5 bases and V 6 bases, and 3 bases lay outside the gene matches. The CDR3 region is CASSLTGETQYF. The CDR3 nucleotides read TGTGCCAGCAGCCTGACAGGGGAGACCCAGTACTTC.

The rearrangement uses TRBV10-3 and TRBJ2-3, with a weak D call TRBD2 (6 bases). V was shortened by 11 bases and J by 4 bases, with 19 bases between the two germline ends. The CDR3 length is 14 residues. Per germline, CDR1 ENHRY and CDR2 SYGVKD. The CDR3 reads CAVGLGRSADTQYF. The CDR3 bases are TGTGCCGTCGGGCTGGGGAGGTCGGCAGATACGCAGTATTTT.

This clone has only one observation. The V call is TRBV6-5, the J call TRBJ2-7; 7 positions match TRBD1. Germline CDR1 and CDR2: MNHEY and SVGAGI. Trimming took 5 bases from V and 3 from J; bases not matched to a gene: 4. The CDR3 runs to 13 residues. For the CDR3, the DNA is TGTGCCAGCAGTACCCGGGACAGCTACGAGCAGTACTTC. Protein sequence: CASSTRDSYEQYF.

The chain combines TRBV13 with TRBJ1-1; D is possibly TRBD1 (5 bases). The germline V gene has CDR1 PRHDT and CDR2 FYEKMQ (reference sequence). There are 14 residues in the CDR3. Between the trimmed V and J ends, which lost 1 base and 1 base, there was a span of 7 bases. The CDR3 region has the DNA TGTGCCAGCAGCTTAGCCAGGGCGAACACTGAAGCTTTCTTT. Translating gives CASSLARANTEAFF.

The rearrangement links TRBV19 to TRBJ1-4; 11 positions match TRBD1. The CDR3 covers 15 residues. Germline loops: CDR1 LNHDA, CDR2 SQIVND (reference sequence). V shed 4 bases, J shed 7 bases, and the junction held 5 bases outside the gene matches. The CDR3 DNA follows: TGTGCCAGTAGTACCGGGACAGGGGGAGGTGAAAAACTGTTTTTT. Translated, it gives CASSTGTGGGEKLFF.